This TCR beta chain was sequenced in a study of blood T cell repertoires in COVID-19. At the level of the study: Acute and convalescent COVID-19 specimens originated in the United States, Italy and Spain.

Only in-frame clones appear in the TCRdb table, and some are missing; sequencing was by immunoSEQ multiplex PCR. The sample records 150,000 to 200,000 clones, roughly nine tenths being singletons. Cohort 3 recovered donors had two negative PCRs, clearance, or symptom resolution. The TCR was taken from a woman aged 25 to 39 who had recovered from COVID-19. Sequencing was performed on PBMCs or T cells enriched from blood (not recorded which).

Here the CDR3 reads CASSVVGSGGADSDTQYF. CDR3 coding DNA: TGTGCCAGCAGCGTAGTCGGTAGCGGGGGGGCCGACTCAGATACGCAGTATTTT. V and J are TRBV9 and TRBJ2-3, with TRBD2 identical over 11 bases. In germline, CDR1 is SGDLS, CDR2 YYNGEE. The CDR3 covers 18 residues. J gave up 4 bases and V 0 bases, and 10 bases lay outside the gene matches.